This is a list of T cell receptor beta chains from one sample in a study of T cell changes during pregnancy in multiple sclerosis. Only in-frame clones appear in the TCRdb table, and some are missing; sequencing was by immunoSEQ multiplex PCR. The data show 120,000 or so clones, with 80% to 95% seen just once and roughly 6% held by the top ten. The source was peripheral blood, collected before pregnancy. The source of these receptors is a female donor with multiple sclerosis, enrolled in a pregnancy study. The CDR3 runs from the conserved cysteine through the conserved F or W. Each record gives: CDR3 length, D gene, J gene, clone size, V gene, CDR3 protein, CDR3 DNA. D genes are given only for firm matches. Rows give clone size only sometimes, using once, few, many, or a class for an expanded clone.

13	.	TRBJ1-5	.	TRBV7-9	CASSLEDGGPQHF	TGTGCCAGCAGCTTAGAGGACGGGGGGCCCCAGCATTTT
13	.	TRBJ2-2	.	TRBV6-1	CASRQTNTGELFF	TGTGCCAGCAGACAGACGAACACCGGGGAGCTGTTTTTT
15	TRBD1	TRBJ2-1	.	TRBV5-8	CASSSRDREYNEQFF	TGTGCCAGCAGCTCCCGGGACAGAGAATACAATGAGCAGTTCTTC
16	TRBD1	TRBJ2-2	.	TRBV7-2	CASSLVAGGKTGELFF	TGTGCCAGCAGCTTAGTAGCAGGGGGCAAGACCGGGGAGCTGTTTTTT
14	.	TRBJ1-5	.	TRBV5-8	CASSLVVGSGPQHF	TGTGCCAGCAGCTTGGTGGTGGGGAGCGGTCCCCAGCATTTT
14	TRBD1	TRBJ2-7	once	TRBV2	CASSRTGSGGEQYF	TGTGCCAGCAGTAGGACAGGGTCCGGGGGCGAGCAGTACTTC
14	.	TRBJ2-7	.	TRBV13	CASSLAGAQNEQYF	TGTGCCAGCAGCCTCGCGGGGGCTCAGAACGAGCAGTACTTC
14	TRBD1	TRBJ1-1	.	TRBV5-1	CASSFRQGDTEAFF	TGCGCCAGCAGCTTTCGGCAGGGGGACACTGAAGCTTTCTTT
15	TRBD1	TRBJ2-1	.	TRBV11-3	CASSSRTGGTDEQFF	TGTGCCAGCAGCTCCCGGACAGGGGGCACCGATGAGCAGTTCTTC
14	TRBD1	TRBJ2-1	.	TRBV7-2	CASSLGTGGSEQFF	TGTGCCAGCAGCTTAGGAACAGGGGGCAGTGAGCAGTTCTTC
15	TRBD2	TRBJ2-7	.	TRBV19	CASSIAAGLASEQYF	TGTGCCAGTAGTATAGCCGCGGGACTAGCAAGCGAGCAGTACTTC
14	.	TRBJ1-1	.	TRBV5-1	CASSLGERNTEAFF	TGCGCCAGCAGCTTGGGGGAGCGGAACACTGAAGCTTTCTTT
12	TRBD2	TRBJ2-3	.	TRBV27	CASRRTSETQYF	TGTGCCAGCAGGCGGACTAGTGAGACGCAGTATTTT
15	TRBD2	TRBJ2-7	.	TRBV6-1	CASRETSGRAYEQYF	TGTGCCAGCAGAGAGACTAGCGGGAGGGCCTACGAGCAGTACTTC